This TCR beta chain was profiled in a study of T-cell memory formation after mild COVID-19. About the research overall: The TCR clusters were mostly specific to one donor.

Study-wide findings and caveats: CD4+ bias marked clones expanding day 15 to 37, unlike balanced contracting clones. Researchers found some responding clones in pre-infection memory, a sign that cross-reactive memory joined.

Via MiXCR, TCRdb re-called the 5' RACE reads, giving one row per CDR3 protein. The data contain roughly 110,000 distinct CDR3 sequences, 15% to 20% of them singletons. The V gene end was trimmed by 4 bases and the J gene end by 0 bases; junction bases not matched to a gene: 6. The CDR3 sequence is 16 residues long. Germline V CDR1 and CDR2: SGHRS, YFSETQ. On this clonotype: Its target is unknown.

This receptor was taken from an adult woman who had mild COVID-19 (a few samples of this study predate the infection). Cell type and time point are not known. The sample comprised PBMCs or a T cell subset sorted from them (not recorded which). This chain uses TRBV5-1 with TRBJ1-1, with 10 bases fitting TRBD1. The CDR3, as DNA: TGCGCCAGCAGCACCGGGGACAGGGGCTTGAACACTGAAGCTTTCTTT. This encodes CASSTGDRGLNTEAFF.